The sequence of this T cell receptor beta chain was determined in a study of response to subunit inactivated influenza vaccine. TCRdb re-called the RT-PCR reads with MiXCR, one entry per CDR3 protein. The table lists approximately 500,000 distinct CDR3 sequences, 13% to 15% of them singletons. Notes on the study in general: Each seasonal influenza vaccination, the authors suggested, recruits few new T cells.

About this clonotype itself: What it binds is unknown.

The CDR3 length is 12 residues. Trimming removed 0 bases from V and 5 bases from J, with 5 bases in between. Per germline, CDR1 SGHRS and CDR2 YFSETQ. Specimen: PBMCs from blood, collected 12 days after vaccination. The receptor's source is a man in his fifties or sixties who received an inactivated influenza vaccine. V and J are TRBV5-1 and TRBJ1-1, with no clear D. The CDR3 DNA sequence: TGCGCCAGCAGCTTGGACAGAACTGAAGCTTTCTTT. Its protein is CASSLDRTEAFF. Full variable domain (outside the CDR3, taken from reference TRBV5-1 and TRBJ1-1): KAGVTQTPRYLIKTRGQQVTLSCSPISGHRSVSWYQQTPGQGLQFLFEYFSETQRNKGNFPGRFSGRQFSNSRSEMNVSTLELGDSALYLCASSLDRTEAFFGQGTRLTVV.